This TCR beta chain was identified during a study of human T cells and chemical hapten exposure. Findings of the study overall: TCRs above 1 in 1000 frequency stayed constant with DPC sensitization.

This sample's time point: patch test 3, about 24 weeks after DPC sensitization. Noted treatment: therapeutic diphenylcyclopropenone sensitization with weekly scalp DPC. Total RNA was isolated from whole blood that had not been fractionated. Study processing details: Samples held a median of about 94,000 TCRs, range about 20,000–690,600. One entry per CDR3 protein results from TCRdb running MiXCR on the RACE reads. It is TCRdb's table, rather than the study itself, that gives the V and J calls and clone size. Of about 160,000 distinct CDR3 sequences detected, around a quarter appear once; the ten largest clones hold around 1.9%. Concerning this clonotype itself: No antigen is known for it.

The input for sequencing was whole blood, taken in connection with sensitization to the hapten diphenylcyclopropenone (DPC). The receptor was derived from a young woman with alopecia areata. Some clones in this sample may be carry-over from other donors' samples.

Here the CDR3 DNA reads TGCAGTGCAACCCCCATTCGCGGGAGGCGGTACAATGAGCAGTTCTTC. The encoded protein is CSATPIRGRRYNEQFF. The V gene is TRBV20-1, the J gene TRBJ2-1; 8 bases are a match to TRBD2. The CDR3 loop spans 16 amino acids. Germline V gene data show CDR1 as DFQATT and CDR2 as SNEGSKA (reference sequence). Germline trimming cut 6 bases from V and 4 bases from J; bases unmatched to any gene: 14.